These T cell receptor beta chains were read from a single sample in a study of breast tumors, draining lymph nodes, adjacent tissues. TCRdb passed the multiplex PCR reads through MiXCR, listing each CDR3 protein once. The table lists about 270,000 distinct CDR3 sequences, 30% to 35% of them singletons. Sequencing used axillary lymph node tissue. Receptors originate from a female donor with breast cancer. Some clones in this sample may be carry-over from other donors' samples. CDR3s include the opening cysteine and the closing phenylalanine or tryptophan. D genes are given only for firm matches. Clone size is given for some rows only: seen once, a few or many times, or a class if the clone is expanded.

D | size | J | V | CDR3 | DNA
TRBD1 | - | TRBJ1-4 | TRBV7-9 | CASSATGANEKLFF | TGTGCCAGCTCCGCGACAGGGGCCAATGAAAAACTGTTTTTT
- | many | TRBJ1-4 | TRBV2 | CASRQGMEEKLFF | TGTGCCAGCAGGCAGGGGATGGAGGAAAAACTGTTTTTT
- | few | TRBJ1-5 | TRBV6-2/TRBV6-3 | CASSYMAGRGPQHF | TGTGCCAGCAGTTACATGGCAGGGAGGGGGCCCCAGCATTTT
- | many | TRBJ2-7 | TRBV7-8 | CASSLGGMVGSPYYEQYF | TGTGCCAGCAGCTTAGGGGGTATGGTGGGTAGTCCCTACTACGAGCAGTACTTC
- | many | TRBJ1-2 | TRBV3-1 | CASSQGHRPYGYTF | TGTGCCAGCAGCCAAGGGCACAGACCCTATGGCTACACCTTC
- | - | TRBJ2-7 | TRBV6-6 | CASTQGYSGSYEQYF | TGTGCCAGCACTCAGGGCTACAGTGGCTCCTACGAGCAGTACTTC
TRBD2 | - | TRBJ2-1 | TRBV7-2 | CASSLVGGTSPCNEQSF | TGTGCCAGCAGCTTAGTGGGGGGGACTAGCCCTTGCAATGAGCAGTCCTTC
TRBD2 | many | TRBJ2-7 | TRBV20-1 | CSAREPGLAGGRRYEQYF | TGCAGTGCTAGAGAGCCGGGACTAGCGGGAGGACGCCGTTACGAGCAGTACTTC
- | many | TRBJ2-1 | TRBV24-1 | CATSGGYNEQFF | TGTGCCACCAGTGGGGGCTACAATGAGCAGTTCTTC
TRBD1 | - | TRBJ2-1 | TRBV5-4 | CASSSRQGAFVLEQLF | TGTGCCAGCAGCTCCAGACAGGGGGCTTTTGTTCTTGAGCAGCTCTTC
- | few | TRBJ2-5 | TRBV2 | CASSRIRMETQYF | TGTGCCAGCAGTCGAATTCGGATGGAGACCCAGTACTTC
TRBD1 | - | TRBJ2-4 | TRBV9 | CASTHRGAKNIQSF | TGTGCCAGCACTCACAGGGGCGCCAAAAACATTCAGTCCTTC
TRBD2 | many | TRBJ2-1 | TRBV20-1 | CSARGTRSEQFF | TGCAGTGCTAGAGGGACTAGATCTGAGCAGTTCTTC
- | many | TRBJ1-4 | TRBV29-1 | CSAAHGGPATNEKLFF | TGCAGCGCTGCCCACGGGGGTCCCGCAACTAATGAAAAACTGTTTTTT
TRBD2 | many | TRBJ2-5 | TRBV25-1 | CASSELVSGRETQYF | TGTGCCAGCAGTGAACTTGTTAGCGGGAGAGAGACCCAGTACTTC
TRBD2 | - | TRBJ2-4 | TRBV9 | CASSRSGRGAKNIQYF | TGTGCCAGCAGCCGGAGCGGGAGGGGAGCCAAAAACATTCAGTACTTC
- | many | TRBJ1-4 | TRBV19 | CASSVQFNEKLFF | TGTGCCAGTAGTGTACAGTTTAATGAAAAACTGTTTTTT
- | - | TRBJ1-1 | TRBV12-3/TRBV12-4 | CASRERYRNTEAFF | TGTGCCAGCAGAGAACGCTACAGGAACACTGAAGCTTTCTTT
TRBD2 | many | TRBJ2-1 | TRBV20-1 | CSARDWRTSGLTYNEQFF | TGCAGTGCTAGAGATTGGCGGACTAGCGGGCTAACCTACAATGAGCAGTTCTTC
- | many | TRBJ2-5 | TRBV13 | CASSLGGRDQQETQYF | TGTGCCAGCAGCTTAGGGGGCAGGGATCAGCAGGAGACCCAGTACTTC
- | - | TRBJ2-6 | TRBV29-1 | CSVEDVRSAGYGANVLTF | TGCAGCGTTGAAGACGTTAGGAGCGCCGGCTACGGGGCCAACGTCCTGACTTTC
TRBD2 | many | TRBJ2-2 | TRBV9 | CASSVGLAGVSGELFF | TGTGCCAGCAGCGTAGGGCTAGCGGGAGTTAGCGGGGAGCTGTTTTTT
TRBD1 | - | TRBJ2-4 | TRBV2 | CASSENRGLMGIQYF | TGTGCCAGCAGTGAAAACAGGGGGCTGATGGGCATTCAGTACTTC
- | many | TRBJ2-1 | TRBV20-1 | CSATTGLPSSYNEQFF | TGCAGTGCCACGACAGGCCTACCGAGCTCCTACAATGAGCAGTTCTTC
- | - | TRBJ2-1 | TRBV20-1 | CSSGASDGQFF | TGCAGTTCCGGGGCTAGCGACGGGCAGTTCTTC
- | many | TRBJ2-5 | TRBV15 | CATSSYQGFRETQYF | TGTGCCACCAGCAGTTACCAGGGGTTTCGAGAGACCCAGTACTTC
- | - | TRBJ1-1 | TRBV4-2 | CASSQGRRGNTEAFF | TGTGCCAGCAGCCAAGGGCGTAGGGGGAACACTGAAGCTTTCTTT
- | few | TRBJ1-5 | TRBV29-1 | CSVEGRQGYGQPQHF | TGCAGCGTTGAAGGAAGGCAGGGATACGGGCAGCCCCAGCATTTT
TRBD2 | many | TRBJ2-2 | TRBV9 | CASSSSQRDVSGELFF | TGTGCCAGCAGCTCTTCCCAGCGGGATGTTTCCGGGGAGCTGTTTTTT
- | - | TRBJ1-4 | TRBV27 | CASMRAGHEEKLFF | TGTGCCAGCATGCGGGCAGGGCATGAGGAAAAACTGTTTTTT
- | - | TRBJ1-4 | TRBV7-9 | CAGSSGTGALMKELFF | TGTGCCGGCAGCTCTGGGACGGGGGCCCTAATGAAGGAACTGTTTTTT
TRBD2 | few | TRBJ2-3 | TRBV6-6 | CASSHPPSGIRADTQYF | TGTGCCAGCAGTCACCCCCCTAGCGGGATCCGGGCAGATACGCAGTATTTT
- | many | TRBJ1-6 | TRBV3-1 | CASSPPGVTDSPLHF | TGTGCCAGCAGCCCTCCAGGGGTTACGGATTCACCCCTCCACTTT
TRBD2 | - | TRBJ2-2 | TRBV7-7 | CASSFAGEERNTGELFF | TGTGCTAGCAGCTTTGCGGGAGAAGAAAGGAACACCGGGGAGCTGTTTTTT
- | many | TRBJ2-7 | TRBV11-2 | CASSFRQAYEQYF | TGTGCCAGCAGCTTTAGACAGGCTTACGAGCAGTACTTC
- | many | TRBJ1-5 | TRBV7-9 | CASSLDYGQPQHF | TGTGCCAGCAGTTTAGATTATGGTCAGCCCCAGCATTTT
TRBD2 | many | TRBJ2-7 | TRBV7-2 | CASSFLPGLAGGLRAYEQYF | TGTGCCAGCAGCTTTCTGCCGGGACTAGCGGGAGGGCTAAGGGCATACGAGCAGTACTTC
- | - | TRBJ2-2 | TRBV19 | CASSIDPPAGELFF | TGTGCCAGTAGTATAGATCCACCGGCCGGGGAGCTGTTTTTT
- | many | TRBJ1-6 | TRBV9 | CASSVVPVQDNSPLHF | TGTGCCAGCAGCGTAGTCCCAGTACAGGATAATTCACCCCTCCACTTT
- | many | TRBJ1-5 | TRBV11-2 | CASSLEGRGPQHF | TGTGCCAGCAGCTTAGAGGGGCGGGGACCCCAGCATTTT
- | many | TRBJ2-1 | TRBV19 | CASTPGAPTRGLFF | TGTGCCAGTACTCCGGGGGCTCCCACAAGAGGCCTGTTCTTC
- | few | TRBJ1-1 | TRBV20-1 | CSARRGGGLENTEAFF | TGCAGTGCTAGAAGGGGAGGAGGCCTTGAGAACACTGAAGCTTTCTTT
- | - | TRBJ2-3 | TRBV20-1 | CSARRREMSGTDTQYF | TGCAGTGCTCGTCGCCGGGAGATGAGCGGCACAGATACGCAGTATTTT
TRBD2 | many | TRBJ2-1 | TRBV2 | CALTGLAFYNEQFF | TGTGCCCTCACGGGACTAGCTTTTTACAATGAGCAGTTCTTC
- | many | TRBJ2-7 | TRBV10-3 | CAISEIAAEQYF | TGTGCCATCAGCGAGATAGCCGCCGAGCAGTACTTC
- | few | TRBJ2-1 | TRBV12-5 | CASGIPLGGGRKSEQFF | TGTGCTAGTGGTATCCCCCTAGGGGGAGGGCGGAAGAGTGAGCAGTTCTTC
- | many | TRBJ2-3 | TRBV11-2 | CASSFLPGGRTDTQYF | TGTGCCAGCAGCTTCCTGCCCGGGGGTAGAACAGATACGCAGTATTTT
- | few | TRBJ2-7 | TRBV6-5 | CASRLRSDTYEQYF | TGTGCCAGCAGGCTCAGGAGTGACACATACGAGCAGTACTTC
- | - | TRBJ2-6 | TRBV18 | CASSAGPTGANVLTF | TGTGCCAGCTCCGCAGGTCCCACTGGGGCCAACGTCCTGACTTTC
- | many | TRBJ2-2 | TRBV9 | CASSVDATGELFF | TGTGCCAGCAGCGTAGATGCAACCGGGGAGCTGTTTTTT
TRBD1 | - | TRBJ1-6 | TRBV19 | CASSPQSGTGGTPLHF | TGTGCCAGTAGTCCCCAATCCGGGACAGGCGGTACACCACTCCACTTT
TRBD2 | many | TRBJ2-4 | TRBV15 | CATSREGTSGVAKNIQYF | TGTGCCACCAGCAGAGAAGGGACTAGCGGGGTAGCCAAAAACATTCAGTACTTC
- | many | TRBJ2-7 | TRBV7-9 | CASSLGRVHEQYF | TGTGCCAGCAGCTTAGGCAGGGTGCACGAGCAGTACTTC
- | - | TRBJ2-3 | TRBV7-3 | CACSPGLTTDTRYF | TGTGCCTGCAGCCCCGGACTAACCACAGATACGCGGTATTTT
- | - | TRBJ2-3 | TRBV7-2 | CASSSGSSTDTQYF | TGTGCCAGCAGCAGCGGGTCTAGCACAGATACGCAGTATTTT